These 26 T cell receptor beta chains originate from one sample sequenced in a study of blood T cell repertoires in COVID-19. The table came from immunoSEQ multiplex PCR; TCRdb's copy has only in-frame clones and leaves some out. The sample has approximately 360,000 clones, 87% seen once. Sequenced input: PBMCs or T cells enriched from blood (not recorded which). All receptors derive from a man aged 35 to 55 in a cohort exposed to, infected with or recovered from COVID-19 (not recorded which).

The sample holds a few counts of this clone. The chain couples TRBV6-5 to TRBJ1-3; 7 bases fit TRBD1. The length of the CDR3 is 13 residues. J lost 3 bases, V lost 6 bases, and 2 bases had no gene match. Germline V gives CDR1 MNHEY, CDR2 SVGAGI. The CDR3 DNA reads TGTGCCAGCAGAACAGGGGATGGAAACACCATATATTTT. Translated, it gives CASRTGDGNTIYF.

The chain is built from TRBV4-1 and TRBJ2-7; 11 positions match TRBD2. Trimming cost V 1 base and J 0 bases; bases outside gene matches: 2. Germline V CDR1 and CDR2: MGHRA, YSYEKL. The CDR3 runs 16 residues. Written as DNA, the CDR3 is TGCGCCAGCAGCCAAGGACTAGCGGGGAGCTCCTACGAGCAGTACTTC. Its translation: CASSQGLAGSSYEQYF.

V usage is TRBV18 and J usage is TRBJ1-2, with 10 bases fitting TRBD1. This CDR3 is built from 17 residues. Per germline, CDR1 KGHSH and CDR2 LQKENI. The V and J ends lost 3 bases and 4 bases, in that order; junction bases with no gene match: 11. The CDR3 here is CASSPGQGSRSAYGYTF. The CDR3 nucleotides read TGTGCCAGCTCACCGGGACAGGGGTCAAGAAGTGCCTATGGCTACACCTTC.

The rearrangement links TRBV6-2 or TRBV6-3 to TRBJ2-5, with 9 bases that match TRBD2. V shed 6 bases, J shed 5 bases, and the junction held 7 bases outside the gene matches. The CDR3 is made up of 14 amino acids. Germline V gene lookup returns CDR1 MNHEY and CDR2 SVGEGT. CDR3 sequence: CASSESGGQETQYF. The CDR3 DNA follows: TGTGCCAGCAGCGAGAGCGGGGGGCAGGAGACCCAGTACTTC.

This chain joins TRBV5-5 and TRBJ2-6; D unclear. The CDR3 has 16 residues. The germline CDR1 and CDR2 sequences are SGHKS and YYEKEE (reference sequence). V was pared by 2 bases and J by 0 bases, with 9 bases between. CDR3 in amino acids: CASSFFLSSGANVLTF. The CDR3 bases are TGTGCCAGCAGCTTTTTCCTTAGCTCTGGGGCCAACGTCCTGACTTTC.

The rearrangement links TRBV9 to TRBJ1-2, with D possibly matching TRBD1 (5 bases). CDR1 and CDR2 (germline): SGDLS, YYNGEE. Trimming shortened V by 0 bases and J by 2 bases, and 8 bases separated the two germline ends. This CDR3 spans 14 amino acids. The CDR3 reads CASSVGGENYGYTF. DNA for the CDR3: TGTGCCAGCAGCGTAGGGGGGGAGAACTATGGCTACACCTTC.

The rearrangement links TRBV11-2 to TRBJ2-5; D perhaps matches TRBD2 (6 bases). Germline assignment: CDR1 SGHAT and CDR2 FQNNGV. CDR3 size: 15 residues. V was clipped by 2 bases and J by 5 bases, with 15 bases between them. The CDR3 region is CASSLNRVGGETQYF. The CDR3 DNA sequence: TGTGCCAGCAGCTTAAATAGGGTGGGAGGCGAGACCCAGTACTTC.

V and J are TRBV10-3 and TRBJ1-1, with D perhaps TRBD1 (6 bases). Trimming left V 5 bases short and J 1 base short, with 11 bases between. Germline CDR1 and CDR2: ENHRY and SYGVKD. The CDR3 extends over 14 amino acids. The CDR3 DNA sequence: TGTGCCATCAGTTCCGGGACACAGAACACTGAAGCTTTCTTT. Protein: CAISSGTQNTEAFF.

The chain uses TRBV27 and TRBJ2-7, with 9 positions matching TRBD2. From germline, CDR1 is MNHEY and CDR2 SMNVEV (reference sequence). This CDR3 has 15 residues. J lost 0 bases, V lost 2 bases, and 2 bases had no gene match. CDR3 residues: CASSLTSGFSYEQYF. The CDR3, as DNA: TGTGCCAGCAGTTTAACTAGCGGGTTCTCCTACGAGCAGTACTTC.

The chain uses TRBV18 and TRBJ2-7, with 7 positions matching TRBD1. Per germline, CDR1 KGHSH and CDR2 LQKENI. V trimming: 1 base; J trimming: 3 bases; junction bases outside the gene matches: 3. The CDR3 spans 14 residues. In DNA, the CDR3 is TGTGCCAGCTCACCACAGGGGGCGGACTACGAGCAGTACTTC. Its protein product is CASSPQGADYEQYF.

The chain couples TRBV6-4 to TRBJ1-2, with TRBD1 identical over 8 bases. V shed 2 bases, J shed 3 bases, and the junction held 11 bases outside the gene matches. The CDR3 extends over 17 amino acids. Germline CDR1 MRHNA, CDR2 SNTAGT. The CDR3 sequence is CASSDLRTGMIDYGYTF. The CDR3 nucleotides are TGTGCCAGCAGTGACCTTAGGACAGGGATGATCGACTATGGCTACACCTTC.

Notes on this clone: This sample includes further DNA sequences coding for the same CDR3. This chain joins TRBV6-5 and TRBJ2-5; TRBD1 matches at 7 bases. CDR1 is MNHEY, CDR2 SVGAGI, per germline. The trim removed 4 bases at V and 4 bases at J, leaving 0 bases unmatched. This CDR3 comprises 12 residues. The CDR3 DNA reads TGTGCCAGCAGTTCAGGGGGAGAGACCCAGTACTTC. This translates into CASSSGGETQYF.

DNA of the CDR3: TGTGCCATCAGTGACCCGACAGCTAACTATGGCTACACCTTC. It translates to CAISDPTANYGYTF. The chain links TRBV10-3 to TRBJ1-2; D might be TRBD1 (5 bases). The germline V gene has CDR1 ENHRY and CDR2 SYGVKD. V was pared by 3 bases and J by 0 bases, with 8 bases between. The CDR3 is 14 amino acids.

The rearrangement joins TRBV2 to TRBJ1-1, with 7 bases aligning to TRBD1. The CDR3 contains 14 residues. Germline loops: CDR1 SNHLY, CDR2 FYNNEI. With V trimmed by 4 bases and J by 5 bases, 7 bases remained unmatched. CDR3 DNA sequence: TGTGCCAGCAGTGGAGGGGCAGGGGGTACTGAAGCTTTCTTT. This gives the protein CASSGGAGGTEAFF.

The CDR3 here is CAWSVPRLSSYEQYF. As DNA, the CDR3 is TGTGCCTGGAGTGTACCGAGACTTAGCTCCTACGAGCAGTACTTC. The chain couples TRBV30 to TRBJ2-7, with D unresolved. The CDR3 sequence is 15 residues long. Trimming took off 0 bases at V and 0 bases at J, with 12 bases between the two ends. The germline V gene encodes CDR1 GTSNPN and CDR2 SVGIG (reference sequence).

A few counts support this clone. This chain uses TRBV6-5 with TRBJ1-3; D is undetermined. V lost 8 bases, J lost 4 bases, and 6 bases lay in between. Germline V lookup: CDR1 MNHEY, CDR2 SVGAGI. The CDR3 is made up of 11 amino acids. CDR3: CASEQGNTIYF. The CDR3 nucleotides read TGTGCCAGCGAGCAAGGAAACACCATATATTTT.

The rearrangement uses TRBV9 and TRBJ2-5; D ambiguous. Germline V CDR1 and CDR2: SGDLS, YYNGEE. Trimming stripped 0 bases from V and 5 bases from J, with 14 bases between. CDR3 length: 15 residues. CDR3 sequence reads: CASSVGATGSETQYF. DNA for the CDR3: TGTGCCAGCAGCGTAGGGGCTACCGGTAGTGAGACCCAGTACTTC. Full variable domain (rest looked up from reference TRBV9 and TRBJ2-5): DSGVTQTPKHLITATGQRVTLRCSPRSGDLSVYWYQQSLDQGLQFLIQYYNGEERAKGNILERFSAQQFPDLHSELNLSSLELGDSALYFCASSVGATGSETQYFGPGTRLLVL.

The chain uses TRBV27 and TRBJ2-5; D may be TRBD2 (6 bases). Germline V lookup: CDR1 MNHEY, CDR2 SMNVEV (reference sequence). The CDR3 is 14 residues long. V gave up 10 bases and J gave up 4 bases, with 19 bases separating them. The CDR3 DNA follows: TGTGCCACCATAGGCCCCGGGACTGGAGAGACCCAGTACTTC. It yields the protein CATIGPGTGETQYF.

The genes are TRBV4-2 and TRBJ1-1, with 9 bases identical to TRBD1. From germline, CDR1 is LGHNA and CDR2 YNFKEQ. With 3 bases clipped from V and 12 bases from J, the junction kept 8 bases outside the gene matches. The CDR3 contains 13 residues. CDR3 amino acids: CASSQETGGQTFF. For the CDR3, the DNA is TGTGCCAGCAGCCAGGAAACAGGGGGCCAAACTTTCTTT.

The V gene is TRBV15, the J gene TRBJ2-7; possibly TRBD1 for D (6 bases). The CDR3 loop spans 16 amino acids. Trimming shortened V by 0 bases and J by 5 bases, and 17 bases separated the two germline ends. Germline CDR1 LNHNV, CDR2 YYDKDF (reference sequence). The CDR3 sequence is CATSRDALGQIHEQYF. DNA for the CDR3: TGTGCCACCAGCAGAGATGCCTTGGGACAAATCCACGAGCAGTACTTC.

V gene TRBV6-5 combines with J gene TRBJ1-1; D uncertain. This CDR3 region has 14 residues. V was trimmed by 1 base and J by 1 base, leaving 7 bases between them. From germline, CDR1 is MNHEY and CDR2 SVGAGI. CDR3 amino acids: CASSYWEKNTEAFF. CDR3 nucleotides: TGTGCCAGCAGTTACTGGGAGAAGAACACTGAAGCTTTCTTT.

The sample holds a few counts of this clone. This chain links TRBV4-1 with TRBJ1-2; the match to TRBD1 covers 7 bases. The CDR3 is 15 residues long. The germline gives CDR1 MGHRA, CDR2 YSYEKL. V lost 0 bases and J lost 7; bases outside the gene matches: 8. This CDR3 is CASSQDLAGGIGYTF. In DNA form, the CDR3 reads TGCGCCAGCAGCCAAGATCTAGCAGGGGGGATTGGCTACACCTTC.

The rearrangement links TRBV27 to TRBJ2-7; 7 bases agree with TRBD2. V lost 3 bases and J lost 6; bases outside the gene matches: 5. This CDR3 is built from 13 residues. Germline CDR1 MNHEY, CDR2 SMNVEV (reference sequence). The CDR3, as DNA: TGTGCCAGCAGTTTCGGCGGGGAGGGCGAGCAGTACTTC. This translates into CASSFGGEGEQYF.

The chain recombines TRBV7-9 with TRBJ2-5, with D maybe TRBD2 (5 bases). Deletions cut 4 bases from V and 3 bases from J, with 18 bases between. This CDR3 has 16 amino acids. Germline loops: CDR1 SEHNR, CDR2 FQNEAQ (reference sequence). The CDR3 DNA reads as TGTGCCAGCAGCTCCCTCTTTATTGGGAGCAAAGAGACCCAGTACTTC. Its translation is CASSSLFIGSKETQYF.

This clone was seen a handful of times. The gene calls are TRBV27 and TRBJ1-6; 9 nucleotides agree with TRBD1. Germline values: CDR1 MNHEY, CDR2 SMNVEV (reference sequence). With V trimmed by 3 bases and J by 7 bases, 7 bases remained unmatched. CDR3 size: 16 residues. The CDR3 here is CASSFGQGRWNSPLHF. The CDR3 DNA sequence: TGTGCCAGCAGTTTTGGACAGGGGAGGTGGAATTCACCCCTCCACTTT.

This clone was detected a few times. J is TRBJ1-6 and V is TRBV4-1; tentatively, D is TRBD1 (5 bases). Deletions cut 0 bases from V and 0 bases from J, with 12 bases between. The CDR3 is 18 residues long. Germline V gene data show CDR1 as MGHRA and CDR2 as YSYEKL. CDR3 sequence: CASSQDLKGSSYNSPLHF. Here the CDR3 DNA reads TGCGCCAGCAGCCAAGATCTTAAGGGGTCCTCCTATAATTCACCCCTCCACTTT.